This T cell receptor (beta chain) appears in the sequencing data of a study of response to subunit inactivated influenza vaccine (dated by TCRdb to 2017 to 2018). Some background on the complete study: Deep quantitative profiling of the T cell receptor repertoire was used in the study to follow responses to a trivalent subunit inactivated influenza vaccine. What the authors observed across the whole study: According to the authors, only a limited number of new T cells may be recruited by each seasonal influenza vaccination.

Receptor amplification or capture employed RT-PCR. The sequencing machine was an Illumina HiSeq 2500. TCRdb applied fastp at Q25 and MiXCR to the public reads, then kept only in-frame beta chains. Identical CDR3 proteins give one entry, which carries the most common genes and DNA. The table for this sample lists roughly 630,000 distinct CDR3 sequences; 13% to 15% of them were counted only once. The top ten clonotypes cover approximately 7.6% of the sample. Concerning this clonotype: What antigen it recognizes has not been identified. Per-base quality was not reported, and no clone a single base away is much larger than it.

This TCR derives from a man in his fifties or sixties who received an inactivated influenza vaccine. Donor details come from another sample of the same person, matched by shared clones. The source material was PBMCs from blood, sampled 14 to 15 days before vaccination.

The CDR3 protein is CSARAQSAGAQEQYF. The DNA sequence is TGCAGTGCTAGAGCCCAGAGTGCGGGAGCGCAGGAGCAGTACTTC. The chain is encoded by TRBV20-1 joined to TRBJ2-7, with 7 bases aligning to TRBD2. For CDR1 and CDR2, the germline V gene (reference sequence) lists DFQATT and SNEGSKA. V is cut back by 1 base and J by 7 bases, with 13 bases in the junction unmatched. The CDR3 sequence holds 15 residues, the cysteine and phenylalanine included. The entry retains the CDR3 DNA only, 45 bases that are in frame from base 1.